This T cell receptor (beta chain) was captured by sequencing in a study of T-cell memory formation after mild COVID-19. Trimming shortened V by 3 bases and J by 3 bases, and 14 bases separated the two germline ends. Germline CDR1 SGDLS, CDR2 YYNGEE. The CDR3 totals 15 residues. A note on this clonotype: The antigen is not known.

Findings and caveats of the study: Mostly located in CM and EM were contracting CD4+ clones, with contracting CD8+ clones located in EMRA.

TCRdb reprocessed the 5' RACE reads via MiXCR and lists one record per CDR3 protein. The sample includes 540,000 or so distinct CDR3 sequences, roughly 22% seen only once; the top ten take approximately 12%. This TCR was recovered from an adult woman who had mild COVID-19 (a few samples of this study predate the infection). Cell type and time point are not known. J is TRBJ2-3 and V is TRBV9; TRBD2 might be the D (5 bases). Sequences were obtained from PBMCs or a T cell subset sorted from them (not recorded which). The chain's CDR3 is CASSARAVRTDTQYF. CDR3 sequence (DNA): TGTGCCAGCAGCGCTCGAGCGGTAAGGACAGATACGCAGTATTTT. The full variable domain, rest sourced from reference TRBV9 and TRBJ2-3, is DSGVTQTPKHLITATGQRVTLRCSPRSGDLSVYWYQQSLDQGLQFLIQYYNGEERAKGNILERFSAQQFPDLHSELNLSSLELGDSALYFCASSARAVRTDTQYFGPGTRLTVL.